The 19 T cell receptor beta chains presented below share a single source sample, sequenced in a study of blood T cell repertoires in COVID-19. Sequencing used immunoSEQ multiplex PCR; TCRdb keeps in-frame clones, though not all of them. This sample has about 430,000 clones, with 80% to 90% found just once. Sequencing used PBMCs or T cells enriched from blood (not recorded which). These receptors all stem from a man aged 25-45 years who had recovered from COVID-19.

V usage is TRBV4-1 and J usage is TRBJ2-7, with D perhaps TRBD1 (5 bases). From germline, CDR1 is MGHRA and CDR2 YSYEKL. Deletions cut 5 bases from V and 2 bases from J, with 13 bases between. There are 14 residues in the CDR3. The CDR3 protein is CASSWGPTTYEQYF. CDR3 DNA: TGCGCCAGCAGCTGGGGCCCAACTACCTACGAGCAGTACTTC.

The chain employs TRBV20-1 and TRBJ2-7; the D is unclear. The germline gives CDR1 DFQATT, CDR2 SNEGSKA (reference sequence). V was clipped by 4 bases and J by 1 base, with 5 bases between them. This CDR3 contains 11 residues. The CDR3 spells CSATKSYEQYF. The CDR3 nucleotides read TGCAGTGCTACCAAATCCTACGAGCAGTACTTC.

This clone was observed a handful of times. The chain carries TRBV19 and TRBJ2-7; 13 positions agree with TRBD2. The CDR3 is 16 residues long. J gave up 9 bases and V 3 bases, and 11 bases lay outside the gene matches. Germline V lookup: CDR1 LNHDA, CDR2 SQIVND (reference sequence). The CDR3 nucleotides read TGTGCCAGTAGTATTAAGGGACTAGCGGGATCCGTCGCGCAGTACTTC. Protein: CASSIKGLAGSVAQYF.

The V gene is TRBV9, the J gene TRBJ2-2; D unresolved. V lost 4 bases and J 6 bases, leaving 10 bases between the germline ends. Germline V gene lookup returns CDR1 SGDLS and CDR2 YYNGEE. This CDR3 region has 13 residues. CDR3 sequence (DNA): TGTGCCAGCAGCCCCAGTTTGGCCGGGGAGCTGTTTTTT. Amino acid sequence: CASSPSLAGELFF.

The gene calls are TRBV28 and TRBJ1-2; D is uncertain. In germline, CDR1 is MDHEN, CDR2 SYDVKM. This CDR3 is 14 amino acids long. Trimming took 6 bases from V and 0 from J, leaving 11 bases between them. CDR3 DNA sequence: TGTGCCAGCAGCGGAGTGACCTCTAACTATGGCTACACCTTC. As protein: CASSGVTSNYGYTF.

The chain carries TRBV21-1 and TRBJ1-1. TRBV21-1 has pseudogene status. The CDR3 loop spans 13 amino acids. The chain's CDR3 is CASSRGPTTEAFF. In DNA, the CDR3 is TGTGCCAGCAGCAGAGGCCCAACCACTGAAGCTTTCTTT.

This sequence joins TRBV18 and TRBJ2-7; weak D call: TRBD1 (6 bases). V was cut by 2 bases and J by 2 bases, with 10 bases left in between. CDR1 and CDR2 from the germline V gene are KGHSH and LQKENI. The CDR3 consists of 14 residues. CDR3 loop: CASSPSQGPYEQYF. The CDR3 nucleotides are TGTGCCAGCTCACCATCCCAGGGGCCCTACGAGCAGTACTTC.

The chain joins TRBV4-1 to TRBJ2-1, with 12 bases fitting TRBD2. The J segment lost 5 bases and the V segment lost 3 bases, leaving 14 bases of the junction unmatched. This CDR3 region has 19 residues. The germline V gene encodes CDR1 MGHRA and CDR2 YSYEKL. Here the CDR3 reads CASSQGGLAGGPRNNEQFF. The CDR3 DNA sequence: TGCGCCAGCAGCCAGGGGGGGCTAGCGGGAGGGCCTCGGAACAATGAGCAGTTCTTC.

This clone has a single count. The gene calls are TRBV3-1 (or the pseudogene TRBV3-2) and TRBJ1-1, with a tentative D call TRBD1 (6 bases). The V gene lost 2 bases and the J gene lost 4 bases, with 17 bases spanning the gap. From germline, CDR1 is LGHDT and CDR2 YNNKEL (reference sequence). CDR3 length: 16 amino acids. CDR3 coding DNA: TGTGCCAGCAGCCAATTGGGACAACCGAGGGGCACTGAAGCTTTCTTT. Translating gives CASSQLGQPRGTEAFF.

V usage is TRBV14 and J usage is TRBJ2-7, with 11 bases that match TRBD1. Germline values: CDR1 SGHDN, CDR2 FVKESK. With V trimmed by 4 bases and J by 4 bases, 6 bases remained unmatched. The CDR3 totals 15 residues. The CDR3 bases are TGTGCCAGCAGCCTCTTTGGGACAGGGGGGTACGAGCAGTACTTC. It is translated as CASSLFGTGGYEQYF.

The CDR3 sequence is CASSATRRYEQYF. The CDR3, as DNA: TGTGCCAGCAGCGCAACCCGCCGGTACGAGCAGTACTTC. This rearrangement joins TRBV7-6 to TRBJ2-7; D call uncertain. Trimming took off 5 bases at V and 4 bases at J, with 12 bases between the two ends. CDR3 length: 13 amino acids. CDR1 and CDR2 from the germline V gene are SGHVS and FNYEAQ.

The rearrangement uses TRBV12-3 or TRBV12-4 and TRBJ2-3; unclear D gene. The CDR3 is 13 residues long. Trimming cost V 4 bases and J 1 base, with 6 bases left between them. The CDR3 region is CASSSSGTDTQYF. CDR3 DNA: TGTGCCAGCAGTTCTAGTGGCACAGATACGCAGTATTTT.

This clone appeared a single time. V gene TRBV2 combines with J gene TRBJ2-1; the match to TRBD2 covers 11 bases. CDR3 size: 16 residues. The ends lost 7 bases at V and 2 bases at J; junction bases unmatched: 7. Germline loops: CDR1 SNHLY, CDR2 FYNNEI. CDR3 nucleotides: TGTGCCAGCAACCAACTACTAGCGGGAGCCTACAATGAGCAGTTCTTC. Translation gives CASNQLLAGAYNEQFF.

The chain combines TRBV18 with TRBJ1-1, with unresolved D. V lost 3 bases to trimming and J lost 0 bases, with 11 bases between them. Germline CDR1 and CDR2: KGHSH and LQKENI. The CDR3 loop spans 15 amino acids. In nucleotides, the CDR3 is TGTGCCAGCTCACCCGGCATACAGATGAACACTGAAGCTTTCTTT. Translated: CASSPGIQMNTEAFF.

This chain uses TRBV2 with TRBJ1-5; D is unresolved. V was clipped by 5 bases and J by 3 bases, with 11 bases between them. Germline lookup yields CDR1 SNHLY and CDR2 FYNNEI. This CDR3 is built from 14 residues. CDR3 in DNA: TGTGCCAGCAGTCTTGACACGGTCAATCAGCCCCAGCATTTT. Translating gives CASSLDTVNQPQHF.

The rearrangement joins TRBV6-5 to TRBJ2-7; 12 bases map to TRBD2. The CDR3 consists of 14 residues. V gave up 5 bases and J gave up 3 bases; unmatched junction bases: 2. Germline values: CDR1 MNHEY, CDR2 SVGAGI. The DNA for the CDR3 is TGTGCCAGCAGTAGACTAGCGGGGGACTACGAGCAGTACTTC. Residues: CASSRLAGDYEQYF.

The chain has TRBV7-8 and TRBJ2-7, with 9 bases matching TRBD1. Germline V gene sequence: CDR1 SGHVS, CDR2 FQNEAQ. This CDR3 contains 15 residues. V was pared by 5 bases and J by 6 bases, with 11 bases of the junction left unmatched. The CDR3 nucleotides are TGTGCCAGCAGCGTAACGGGACAGGGACTATCCGAGCAGTACTTC. This translates into CASSVTGQGLSEQYF.

This clone appeared once. The rearrangement uses TRBV5-6 and TRBJ2-1; 9 bases map to TRBD1. CDR1 SGHDT and CDR2 YYEEEE come from the germline V gene. The CDR3 loop spans 15 amino acids. The ends lost 4 bases at V and 4 bases at J; junction bases unmatched: 6. The CDR3 region has the DNA TGTGCCAGCAGCCATGACAGGGGGGGTTACAATGAGCAGTTCTTC. It encodes CASSHDRGGYNEQFF.

The table lists this clone with a count of one. The chain carries TRBV15 and TRBJ1-2; the D gene is possibly TRBD1 (5 bases). CDR1 and CDR2 from the germline V gene are LNHNV and YYDKDF (reference sequence). The CDR3 covers 15 residues. Trimming pared 1 base from V and 4 bases from J, leaving 13 bases between. The CDR3 sequence is CATSRGGGGVYGYTF. For the CDR3, the DNA is TGTGCCACCAGCAGAGGGGGGGGTGGCGTCTATGGCTACACCTTC.